These 11 T cell receptor beta chains share one sample of origin, sequenced in a study of shared clonotypes between healthy human individuals (dated by TCRdb to about 2020). The protocol used for the library was the immunoSEQ multiplex PCR assay. This is the immuneACCESS table as TCRdb keeps it, with only in-frame sequences that have V and J called. A part of the clones is gone; compared with another copy, unresolved V genes explain less than half, and the rest is unexplained. The sample data list 2 million to 2.5 million clones, and 90% to 95% of these were observed just once. Together, the top ten hold roughly 0.13% of the sample. Sample: naive CD4+ T cells sorted from blood. The sample's cell subset or site label is to be understood as: CD45RA+ positively selected. These TCRs come from a man aged 18 to 30 in good health.

In its sample, this clone was seen once. The chain uses TRBV30 and TRBJ2-7; D unresolved. Looked up from germline, CDR1 is GTSNPN and CDR2 is SVGIG (reference sequence). Trimming pared 0 bases from V and 9 bases from J, leaving 12 bases between. This CDR3 region has 12 residues. In nucleotides, the CDR3 is TGTGCCTGGAGTGTTAATACTTTTGGGCAGTACTTC. Protein sequence: CAWSVNTFGQYF.

This clone came up once. This chain joins TRBV9 and TRBJ2-7; possible D gene TRBD1, 5 bases. V gave up 7 bases and J gave up 2 bases, with 13 bases separating them. CDR1 and CDR2 from the germline V gene are SGDLS and YYNGEE. The CDR3 sequence is 13 residues long. CDR3 loop: CASSQDRAYEQYF. CDR3 DNA: TGTGCCAGCTCACAAGACAGAGCCTACGAGCAGTACTTC.

A word on this clone: Other nucleotide sequences from this sample produce the same CDR3. The chain employs TRBV10-3 and TRBJ1-2; the match to TRBD1 covers 8 bases. Germline CDR1 and CDR2: ENHRY and SYGVKD. The CDR3 is 14 residues long. V dropped 6 bases and J dropped 0; count of bases not matched to a gene: 3. DNA for the CDR3: TGTGCCATCAGCCCGGACAGGGCTAACTATGGCTACACCTTC. Its translation: CAISPDRANYGYTF.

The chain has TRBV7-3 and TRBJ1-2, with a weak D call TRBD1 (6 bases). Trimming removed 6 bases from V and 8 bases from J, with 16 bases in between. This CDR3 region has 13 residues. Germline loops: CDR1 SGHTA, CDR2 FQGTGA. This chain's CDR3 is CASSHATGFGYTF. For the CDR3, the DNA is TGTGCCAGCAGTCATGCGACAGGCTTCGGCTACACCTTC.

The genes are TRBV10-3 and TRBJ1-2; D not resolved. Trimming cost V 7 bases and J 4 bases, with 13 bases left between them. CDR1 ENHRY and CDR2 SYGVKD come from the germline V gene. The CDR3 loop spans 13 amino acids. CDR3 sequence (DNA): TGTGCCATCACTATGTCCTGGAGCTATGGCTACACCTTC. It yields the protein CAITMSWSYGYTF.

With respect to this clone: The sample carries other DNA sequences with the same CDR3. V and J are TRBV28 and TRBJ2-7; perhaps TRBD2 as D (7 bases). Trimming pared 6 bases from V and 4 bases from J, leaving 13 bases between. This CDR3 is built from 13 residues. The germline gives CDR1 MDHEN, CDR2 SYDVKM. The CDR3 coding sequence is TGTGCCAGCAGATCGGGGGGCGTGTACGAGCAGTACTTC. Translating gives CASRSGGVYEQYF.

This chain uses TRBV5-4 with TRBJ1-2, with D possibly TRBD1 on 6 matching bases. V lost 4 bases, J lost 4 bases, and 14 bases lay in between. Germline-derived CDR1 and CDR2 are SGHNT and YYREEE (reference sequence). The length of the CDR3 is 14 residues. CDR3 residues: CASSVDGQPYGYTF. The CDR3 nucleotides are TGTGCCAGCAGCGTGGATGGACAGCCCTATGGCTACACCTTC.

The chain recombines TRBV5-1 with TRBJ2-2; 10 nucleotides align to TRBD1. In germline, CDR1 is SGHRS, CDR2 YFSETQ. The CDR3 runs 16 residues. J gave up 4 bases and V 3 bases, and 6 bases lay outside the gene matches. The CDR3 DNA reads as TGCGCCAGCAGCTCCCGGACAGGGGGGACCACCGGGGAGCTGTTTTTT. This codes for CASSSRTGGTTGELFF.

The chain uses TRBV10-1 and TRBJ1-1; 7 bases map to TRBD1. Trimming cost V 0 bases and J 13 bases; bases outside gene matches: 14. Germline CDR1 reads WNHNN; CDR2 reads SYGVQD (reference sequence). The CDR3 is made up of 15 amino acids. CDR3 loop: CASSESTRGTDNGFF. For the CDR3, the DNA is TGCGCCAGCAGTGAGTCGACTCGCGGGACAGACAATGGTTTCTTT.

The V gene is TRBV27, the J gene TRBJ2-7; D is possibly TRBD1 (6 bases). Trimming took 5 bases from V and 6 from J, leaving 17 bases between them. The germline V gene encodes CDR1 MNHEY and CDR2 SMNVEV (reference sequence). There are 14 residues in the CDR3. CDR3: CASSNRALRVEQYF. Written as DNA, the CDR3 is TGTGCCAGCAGTAACAGGGCCCTAAGGGTCGAGCAGTACTTC.

The chain recombines TRBV7-2 with TRBJ2-3; 9 nucleotides agree with TRBD2. The V gene end was trimmed by 6 bases and the J gene end by 3 bases; junction bases not matched to a gene: 10. CDR3 length: 16 amino acids. Per germline, CDR1 SGHTA and CDR2 FQGNSA. The CDR3 DNA sequence: TGTGCCAGCAGTCTCATAGCGGGGGAAAGGACAGATACGCAGTATTTT. Protein product: CASSLIAGERTDTQYF.